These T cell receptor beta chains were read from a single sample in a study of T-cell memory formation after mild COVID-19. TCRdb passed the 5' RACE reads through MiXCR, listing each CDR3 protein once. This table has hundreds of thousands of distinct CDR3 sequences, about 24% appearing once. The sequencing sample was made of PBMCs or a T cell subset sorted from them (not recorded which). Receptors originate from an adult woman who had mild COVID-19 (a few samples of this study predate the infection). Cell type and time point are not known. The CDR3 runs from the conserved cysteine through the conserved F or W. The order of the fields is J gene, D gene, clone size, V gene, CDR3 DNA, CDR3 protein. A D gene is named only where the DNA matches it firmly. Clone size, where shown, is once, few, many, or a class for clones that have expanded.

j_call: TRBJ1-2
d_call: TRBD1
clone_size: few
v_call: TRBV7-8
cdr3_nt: TGTGCCAGCAGCTTAGTCCAGGGGGCGGAGGGCTACACCTTC
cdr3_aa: CASSLVQGAEGYTF

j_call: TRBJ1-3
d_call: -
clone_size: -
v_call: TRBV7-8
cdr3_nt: TGTGCCAGCAGCTTTGTTGGGGGAAACACCATATATTTT
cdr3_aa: CASSFVGGNTIYF

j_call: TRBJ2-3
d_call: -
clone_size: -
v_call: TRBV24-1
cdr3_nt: TGTGCCACCAGTGAGGCACACGGGAGTCCCACAGATACGCAGTATTTT
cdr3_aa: CATSEAHGSPTDTQYF

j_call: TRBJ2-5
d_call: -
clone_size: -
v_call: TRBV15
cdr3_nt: TGTGCCACCAGCAGAGGAGAGACCCAGTACTTC
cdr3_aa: CATSRGETQYF

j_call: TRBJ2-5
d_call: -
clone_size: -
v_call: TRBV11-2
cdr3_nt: TGTGCCAGCAGCCCAGGAGGCAGGGGACTTGGAGAGACCCAGTACTTC
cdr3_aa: CASSPGGRGLGETQYF

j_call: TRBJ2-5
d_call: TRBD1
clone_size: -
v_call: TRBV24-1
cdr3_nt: TGTGCCACCAGTGATTACAGGGGGCCTAAGGAGACCCAGTACTTC
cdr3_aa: CATSDYRGPKETQYF

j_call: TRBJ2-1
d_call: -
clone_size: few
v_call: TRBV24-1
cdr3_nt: TGTGCCACCAGTGACCAGGGATTCAATGAGCAGTTCTTC
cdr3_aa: CATSDQGFNEQFF

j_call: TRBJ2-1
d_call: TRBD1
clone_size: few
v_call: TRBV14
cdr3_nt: TGTGCCAGCAGCCTCCTCCCGGGACAGCCATACAATGAGCAGTTCTTC
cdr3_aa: CASSLLPGQPYNEQFF

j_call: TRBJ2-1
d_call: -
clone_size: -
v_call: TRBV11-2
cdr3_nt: TGTGCCAGCAGCTTCCGGGACTCGACGGAAGAGCAGTTCTTC
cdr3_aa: CASSFRDSTEEQFF

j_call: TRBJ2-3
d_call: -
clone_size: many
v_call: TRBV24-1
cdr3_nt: TGTGCCACCAGTGACCCAACTCGAGACGGGGACCCGACGCAGTATTTT
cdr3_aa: CATSDPTRDGDPTQYF

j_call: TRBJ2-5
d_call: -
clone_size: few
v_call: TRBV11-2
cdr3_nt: TGTGCCAGCAGCTTAACAGGGCCTTTCCAAGAGACCCAGTACTTC
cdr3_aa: CASSLTGPFQETQYF

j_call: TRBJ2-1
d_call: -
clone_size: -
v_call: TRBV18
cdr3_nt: TGTGCCAGCTCACCTATCAGGTACAATGAGCAGTTCTTC
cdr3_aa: CASSPIRYNEQFF

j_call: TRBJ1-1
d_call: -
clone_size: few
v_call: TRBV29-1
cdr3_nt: TGCAGCGTTGACCTAATGAACACTGAAGCTTTCTTT
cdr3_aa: CSVDLMNTEAFF

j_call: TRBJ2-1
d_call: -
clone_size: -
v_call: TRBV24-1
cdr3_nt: TGTGCCACCAGTGATAGCGGACAGCTGAATGAGCAGTTCTTC
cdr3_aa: CATSDSGQLNEQFF

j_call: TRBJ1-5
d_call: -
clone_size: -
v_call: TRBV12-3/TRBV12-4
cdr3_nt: TGTGCCAGCAGTTTAAGGGACCTGAGGAGCAATCAGCCCCAGCATTTT
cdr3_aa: CASSLRDLRSNQPQHF

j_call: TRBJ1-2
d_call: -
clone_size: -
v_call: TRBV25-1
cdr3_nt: TGTGCCAGCAGTGGATGGGACACCCTTTGGTATGGCTACACCTTC
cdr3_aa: CASSGWDTLWYGYTF